This T cell receptor beta chain was sequenced in a study of early T cells in non-severe SARS-CoV-2 infection. Overall study: The chains were unpaired, and the sequenced material was bulk RNA from unsorted whole blood.

Trimming cost V 5 bases and J 0 bases; bases outside gene matches: 2. Germline CDR1 SGHVS, CDR2 FQNEAQ. The CDR3 is 16 amino acids. General study findings and limits: A preference for anti-spike CD8 responses marked VDJdb matching, which missed private and CD4 specificities.

Researchers attached unique molecular identifiers to individual cDNA molecules. TCRdb re-called the 5' RACE reads through MiXCR, storing one row per CDR3 protein. The sample lists about 35,000 distinct CDR3 sequences, approximately 6% seen once, with 7.6% in the top ten. This clonotype was picked up many times. What it binds is unknown. The chain is built from TRBV7-8 and TRBJ2-1; 12 bases fit TRBD2. This clonotype originated in an adult who was a healthcare worker with PCR-confirmed SARS-CoV-2 infection or an uninfected control (not recorded which). The sequenced sample was whole blood. CDR3 in DNA: TGTGCCAGCAGCCGGACTAGCGGGGTCTCCTACAATGAGCAGTTCTTC. It translates to CASSRTSGVSYNEQFF.